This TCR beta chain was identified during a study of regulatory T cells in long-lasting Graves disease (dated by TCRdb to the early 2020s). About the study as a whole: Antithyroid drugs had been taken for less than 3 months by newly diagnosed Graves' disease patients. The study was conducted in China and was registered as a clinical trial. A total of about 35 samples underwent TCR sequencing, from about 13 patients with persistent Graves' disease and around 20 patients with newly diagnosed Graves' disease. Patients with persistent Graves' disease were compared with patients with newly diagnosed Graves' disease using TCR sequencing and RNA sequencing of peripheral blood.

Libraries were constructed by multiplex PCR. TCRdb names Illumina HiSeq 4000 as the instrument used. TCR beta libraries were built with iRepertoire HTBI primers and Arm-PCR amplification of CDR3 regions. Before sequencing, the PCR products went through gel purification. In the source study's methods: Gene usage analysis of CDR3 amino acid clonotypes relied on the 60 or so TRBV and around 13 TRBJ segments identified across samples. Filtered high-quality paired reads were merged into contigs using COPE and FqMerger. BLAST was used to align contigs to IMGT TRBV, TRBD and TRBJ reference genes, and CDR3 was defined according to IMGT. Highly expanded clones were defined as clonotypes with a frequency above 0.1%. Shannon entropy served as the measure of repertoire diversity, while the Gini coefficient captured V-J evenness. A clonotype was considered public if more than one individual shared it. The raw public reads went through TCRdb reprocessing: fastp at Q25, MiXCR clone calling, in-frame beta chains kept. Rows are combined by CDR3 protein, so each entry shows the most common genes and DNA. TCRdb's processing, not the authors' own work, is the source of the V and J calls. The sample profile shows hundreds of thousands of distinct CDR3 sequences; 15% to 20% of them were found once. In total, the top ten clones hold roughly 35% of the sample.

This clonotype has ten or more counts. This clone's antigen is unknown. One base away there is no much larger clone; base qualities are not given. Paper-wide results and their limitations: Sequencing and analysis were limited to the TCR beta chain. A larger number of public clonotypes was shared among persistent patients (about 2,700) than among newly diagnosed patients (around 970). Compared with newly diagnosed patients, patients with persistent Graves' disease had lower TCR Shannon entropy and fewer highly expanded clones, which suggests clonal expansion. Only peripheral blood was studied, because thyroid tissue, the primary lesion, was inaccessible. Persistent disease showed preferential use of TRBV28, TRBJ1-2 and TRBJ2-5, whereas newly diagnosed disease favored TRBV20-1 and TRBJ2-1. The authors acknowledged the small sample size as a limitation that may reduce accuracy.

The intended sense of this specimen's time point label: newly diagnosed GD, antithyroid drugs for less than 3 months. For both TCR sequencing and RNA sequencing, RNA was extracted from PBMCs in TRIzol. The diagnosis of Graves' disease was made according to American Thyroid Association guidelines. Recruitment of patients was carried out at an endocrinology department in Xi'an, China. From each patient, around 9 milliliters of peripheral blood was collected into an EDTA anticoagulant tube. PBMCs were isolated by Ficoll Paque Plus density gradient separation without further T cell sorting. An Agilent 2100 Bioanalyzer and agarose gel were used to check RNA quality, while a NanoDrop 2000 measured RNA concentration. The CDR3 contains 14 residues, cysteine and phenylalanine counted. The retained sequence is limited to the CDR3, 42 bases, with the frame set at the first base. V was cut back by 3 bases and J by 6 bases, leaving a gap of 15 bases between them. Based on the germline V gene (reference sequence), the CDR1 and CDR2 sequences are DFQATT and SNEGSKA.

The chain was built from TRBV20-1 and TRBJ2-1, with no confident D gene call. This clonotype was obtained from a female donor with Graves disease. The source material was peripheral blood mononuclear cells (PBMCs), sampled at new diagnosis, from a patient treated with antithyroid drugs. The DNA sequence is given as TGCAGTGCTAGTGGCCTCAGAGGATCCAATGAGCAGTTCTTC. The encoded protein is CSASGLRGSNEQFF.